The T cell receptor beta chain described here comes from a study of blood T cell repertoires in COVID-19. For the study at large: COVID-19 samples collected from the United States, Italy and Spain covered acute and convalescent phases.

Authors' processing steps: By means of reference gene primer amplification, nucleated cell counts were estimated. Sequencing was performed with immunoSEQ multiplex PCR; in TCRdb, only in-frame clones are kept and a portion is missing. V and J calls and clone size are those listed in that table; D and trimming were worked out from the DNA. The table has about 44,000 clones, approximately 86% seen once; the top ten hold around 25%. This clone has more than one count but fewer than ten. What was sequenced was peripheral blood. The TCR originated in a woman of 80 years or more in a cohort sampled during active or convalescent COVID-19.

The CDR3: CASSEARRGNQPQHF. DNA for the CDR3: TGTGCCAGCAGTGAAGCGCGCAGGGGGAATCAGCCCCAGCATTTT. This chain uses TRBV2 with TRBJ1-5; TRBD1 aligns across 7 bases. The CDR3 has 15 amino acids. J gave up 4 bases and V 0 bases, and 3 bases lay outside the gene matches. In germline, CDR1 is SNHLY, CDR2 FYNNEI.